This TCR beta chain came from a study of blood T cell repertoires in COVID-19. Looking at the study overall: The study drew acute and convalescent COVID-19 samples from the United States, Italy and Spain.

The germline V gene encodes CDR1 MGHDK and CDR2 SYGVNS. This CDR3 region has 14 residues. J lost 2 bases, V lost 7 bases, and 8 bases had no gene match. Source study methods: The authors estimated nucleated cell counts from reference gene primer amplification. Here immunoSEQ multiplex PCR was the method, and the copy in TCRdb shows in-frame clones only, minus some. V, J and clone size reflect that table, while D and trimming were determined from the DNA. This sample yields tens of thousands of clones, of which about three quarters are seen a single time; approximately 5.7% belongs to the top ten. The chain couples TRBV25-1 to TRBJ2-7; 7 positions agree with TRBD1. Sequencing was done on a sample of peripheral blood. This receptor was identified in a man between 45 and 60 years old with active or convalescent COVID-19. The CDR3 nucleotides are TGTGCCAGCACACAACAGGGGCTACCCTACGAGCAGTACTTC. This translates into CASTQQGLPYEQYF.